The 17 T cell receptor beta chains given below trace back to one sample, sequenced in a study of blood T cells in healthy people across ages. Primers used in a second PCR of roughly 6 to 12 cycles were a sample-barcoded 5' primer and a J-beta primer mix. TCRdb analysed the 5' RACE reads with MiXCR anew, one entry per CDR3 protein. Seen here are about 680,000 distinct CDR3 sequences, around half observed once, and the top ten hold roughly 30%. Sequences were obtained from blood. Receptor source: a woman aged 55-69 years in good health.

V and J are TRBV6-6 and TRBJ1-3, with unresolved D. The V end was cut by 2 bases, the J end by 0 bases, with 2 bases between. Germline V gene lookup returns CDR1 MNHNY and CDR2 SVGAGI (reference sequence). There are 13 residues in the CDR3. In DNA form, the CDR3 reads TGTGCCAGCAGTTACAACTCTGGAAACACCATATATTTT. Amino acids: CASSYNSGNTIYF.

The CDR3 DNA reads as TGTGCCACCAGTGATCCATCCGGAGGGGCTTCAGATACGCAGTATTTT. This encodes CATSDPSGGASDTQYF. The genes are TRBV24-1 and TRBJ2-3; tentatively, D is TRBD2 (6 bases). The V gene's germline CDR1 is KGHDR and CDR2 SFDVKD. V dropped 3 bases and J dropped 4 bases, with 16 bases sitting between them. The CDR3 sequence is 16 residues long.

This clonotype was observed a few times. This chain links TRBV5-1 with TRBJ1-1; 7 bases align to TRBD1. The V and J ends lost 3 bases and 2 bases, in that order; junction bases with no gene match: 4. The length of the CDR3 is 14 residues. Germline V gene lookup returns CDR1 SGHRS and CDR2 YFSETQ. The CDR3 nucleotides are TGCGCCAGCAGCTGGACAGGCTCTAACACTGAAGCTTTCTTT. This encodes CASSWTGSNTEAFF.

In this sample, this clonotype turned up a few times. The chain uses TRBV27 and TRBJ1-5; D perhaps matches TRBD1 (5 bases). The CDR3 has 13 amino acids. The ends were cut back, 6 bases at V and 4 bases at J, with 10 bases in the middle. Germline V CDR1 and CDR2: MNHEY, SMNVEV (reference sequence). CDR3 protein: CASRPDRNQPQHF. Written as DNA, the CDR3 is TGTGCCAGCAGGCCCGACAGAAATCAGCCCCAGCATTTT.

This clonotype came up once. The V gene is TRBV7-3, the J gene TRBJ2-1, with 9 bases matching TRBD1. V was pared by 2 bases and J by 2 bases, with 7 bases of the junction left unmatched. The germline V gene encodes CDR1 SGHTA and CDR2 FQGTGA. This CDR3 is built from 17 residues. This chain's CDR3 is CASSLVAGTGTYNEQFF. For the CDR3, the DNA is TGTGCCAGCAGCTTAGTAGCCGGGACAGGGACCTACAATGAGCAGTTCTTC.

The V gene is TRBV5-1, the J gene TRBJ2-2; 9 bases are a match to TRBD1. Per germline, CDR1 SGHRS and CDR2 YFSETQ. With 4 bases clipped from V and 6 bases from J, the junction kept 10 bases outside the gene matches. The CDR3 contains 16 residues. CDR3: CASSTSGTGYAGELFF. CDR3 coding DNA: TGCGCCAGCAGCACCTCCGGGACAGGGTATGCCGGGGAGCTGTTTTTT.

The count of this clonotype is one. CDR3 DNA: TGTGCCAGCAGCCTGGCTATGCAGGGATATGAGCAGTTCTTC. Residues: CASSLAMQGYEQFF. The rearrangement links TRBV28 to TRBJ2-1; tentatively, D is TRBD1 (5 bases). Deletions cut 6 bases from V and 8 bases from J, with 17 bases between. There are 14 residues in the CDR3. CDR1 and CDR2 (germline): MDHEN, SYDVKM.

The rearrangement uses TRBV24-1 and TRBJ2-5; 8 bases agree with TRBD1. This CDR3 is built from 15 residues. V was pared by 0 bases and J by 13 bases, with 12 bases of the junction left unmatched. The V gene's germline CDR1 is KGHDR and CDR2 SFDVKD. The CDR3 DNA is TGTGCCACCAGTGATTTGAACAGGGGGTCCGACGAGCGGTACTTC. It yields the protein CATSDLNRGSDERYF.

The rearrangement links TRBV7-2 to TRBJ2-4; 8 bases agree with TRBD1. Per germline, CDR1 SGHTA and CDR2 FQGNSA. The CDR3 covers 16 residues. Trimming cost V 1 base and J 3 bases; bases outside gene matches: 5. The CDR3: CASSLDAGQGKNIQYF. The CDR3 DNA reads TGTGCCAGCAGCTTAGACGCAGGACAGGGCAAAAACATTCAGTACTTC.

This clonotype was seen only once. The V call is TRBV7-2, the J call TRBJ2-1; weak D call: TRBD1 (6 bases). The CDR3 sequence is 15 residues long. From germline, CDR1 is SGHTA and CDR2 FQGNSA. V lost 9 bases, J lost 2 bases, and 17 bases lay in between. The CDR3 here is CARSNGQSAYNEQFF. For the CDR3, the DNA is TGTGCCAGGAGCAACGGACAGAGCGCCTACAATGAGCAGTTCTTC.

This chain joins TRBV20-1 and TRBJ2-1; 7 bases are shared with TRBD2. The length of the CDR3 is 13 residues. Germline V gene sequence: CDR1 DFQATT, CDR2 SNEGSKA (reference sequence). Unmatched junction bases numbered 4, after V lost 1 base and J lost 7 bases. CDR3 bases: TGCAGTGCTAGAGTTAGCGGGTGGAATGAGCAGTTCTTC. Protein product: CSARVSGWNEQFF.

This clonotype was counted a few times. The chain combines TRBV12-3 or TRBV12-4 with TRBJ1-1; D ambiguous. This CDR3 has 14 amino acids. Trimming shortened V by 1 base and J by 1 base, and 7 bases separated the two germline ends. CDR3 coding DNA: TGTGCCAGCAGTTTAGGGAATAGGAACACTGAAGCTTTCTTT. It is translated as CASSLGNRNTEAFF.

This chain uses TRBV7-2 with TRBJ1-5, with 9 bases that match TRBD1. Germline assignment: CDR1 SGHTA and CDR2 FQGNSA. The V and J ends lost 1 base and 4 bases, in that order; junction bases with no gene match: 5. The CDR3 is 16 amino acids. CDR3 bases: TGTGCCAGCAGCTTAGACAGGGGGCTGGGGAATCAGCCCCAGCATTTT. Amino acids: CASSLDRGLGNQPQHF.

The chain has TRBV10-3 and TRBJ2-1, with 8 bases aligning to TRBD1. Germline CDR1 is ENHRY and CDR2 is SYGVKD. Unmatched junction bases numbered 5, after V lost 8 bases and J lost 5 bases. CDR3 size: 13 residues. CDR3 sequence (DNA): TGTGCCATCGGACAGGGTTGGGACAATGAGCAGTTCTTC. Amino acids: CAIGQGWDNEQFF.

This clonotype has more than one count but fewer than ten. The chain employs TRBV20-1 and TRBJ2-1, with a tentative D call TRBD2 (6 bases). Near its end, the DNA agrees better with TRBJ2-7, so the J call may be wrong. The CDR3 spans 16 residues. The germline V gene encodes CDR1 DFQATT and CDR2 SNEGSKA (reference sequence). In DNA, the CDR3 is TGCAGTGCTAGAGCCTTAGCGGATAGCTCCTACAATGAGCAGTACTTC. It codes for CSARALADSSYNEQYF.

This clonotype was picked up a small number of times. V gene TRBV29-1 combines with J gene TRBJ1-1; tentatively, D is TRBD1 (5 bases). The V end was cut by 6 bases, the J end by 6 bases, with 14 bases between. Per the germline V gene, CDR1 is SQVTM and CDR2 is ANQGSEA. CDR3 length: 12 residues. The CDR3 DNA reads TGCAGCGTGGGACTCCTATGGGCTGAAGCTTTCTTT. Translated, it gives CSVGLLWAEAFF. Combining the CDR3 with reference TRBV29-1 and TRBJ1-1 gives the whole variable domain SAVISQKPSRDICQRGTSLTIQCQVDSQVTMMFWYRQQPGQSLTLIATANQGSEATYESGFVIDKFPISRPNLTFSTLTVSNMSPEDSSIYLCSVGLLWAEAFFGQGTRLTVV.

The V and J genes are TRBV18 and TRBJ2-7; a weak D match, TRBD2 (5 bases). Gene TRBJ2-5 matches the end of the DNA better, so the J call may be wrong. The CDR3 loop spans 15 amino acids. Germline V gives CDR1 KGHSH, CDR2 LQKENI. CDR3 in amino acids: CASSPLVGDGETQYF. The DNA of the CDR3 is TGTGCCAGCTCTCCCTTAGTGGGAGATGGGGAGACCCAGTACTTC.